Shown below are 30 T cell receptor beta chains from a single sample sequenced in a study of T cells in Graves' hyperthyroidism and ophthalmopathy. TCR beta CDR3 regions were amplified from RNA transcripts. Researchers ran a first-round RT-PCR on the TCR CDR3 using the HTBI primer set. TCRdb independently ran MiXCR on the multiplex PCR reads; one entry per CDR3 protein. The sample lists 500,000 to 550,000 distinct CDR3 sequences; 20% were seen once. Sequencing was performed on blood. These receptors were obtained from a man aged 40-55 years with Graves' ophthalmopathy.

This clonotype was detected only a few times. The chain employs TRBV12-3 or TRBV12-4 and TRBJ2-5; 8 bases line up with TRBD1. This CDR3 has 15 amino acids. The trim removed 6 bases at V and 4 bases at J, leaving 10 bases unmatched. The CDR3 here is CASRWDRRRTETQYF. As DNA, the CDR3 is TGTGCCAGCAGGTGGGACAGGAGGCGGACAGAGACCCAGTACTTC.

Many counts were recorded for this clonotype. J is TRBJ2-4 and V is TRBV28, with TRBD1 matching 8 bases. After removal of 2 bases from V and 5 bases from J, the junction contained 8 bases not matched to a gene. The CDR3 contains 16 residues. From germline, CDR1 is MDHEN and CDR2 SYDVKM. CDR3 region: CASSLNGQGGENIQYF. CDR3 nucleotides: TGTGCCAGCAGTTTAAATGGACAGGGCGGCGAAAACATTCAGTACTTC. The whole variable domain, filled in from reference TRBV28 and TRBJ2-4, reads DVKVTQSSRYLVKRTGEKVFLECVQDMDHENMFWYRQDPGLGLRLIYFSYDVKMKEKGDIPEGYSVSREKKERFSLILESASTNQTSMYLCASSLNGQGGENIQYFGAGTRLSVL.

About this clonotype: A much larger clone is a single base away; this may be a read error. The chain joins TRBV11-3 to TRBJ2-2, with D possibly being TRBD2 (6 bases). CDR3 length: 17 residues. Germline V CDR1 and CDR2: SGHNT, YENEEA. The CDR3 nucleotides are TGTGCCAGCAGCTCGAACTTGAATGTCAGGAACACCGGGGGGCTGTTTTTT. Translation gives CASSSNLNVRNTGGLFF.

This chain uses TRBV19 with TRBJ2-7; TRBD2 matches 7 bases. The trim removed 10 bases at V and 3 bases at J, leaving 21 bases unmatched. The CDR3 is made up of 17 amino acids. In germline, CDR1 is LNHDA, CDR2 SQIVND (reference sequence). The CDR3 protein is CAKYLAAAGPPRYEQYF. CDR3 DNA: TGTGCCAAGTATCTGGCGGCAGCGGGGCCCCCCCGCTACGAGCAGTACTTC.

This clonotype has more than one count but fewer than ten. The V gene is TRBV4-2, the J gene TRBJ2-1; 12 bases fit TRBD2. Trimming cost V 3 bases and J 2 bases; bases outside gene matches: 14. Germline V lookup: CDR1 LGHNA, CDR2 YNFKEQ. The CDR3 is 20 residues long. CDR3: CASSQTSGRARTLAYNEQFF. In nucleotides, the CDR3 is TGTGCCAGCAGCCAGACTAGCGGGAGAGCCCGTACATTGGCCTACAATGAGCAGTTCTTC.

This clonotype was seen at least ten times. V is TRBV28 and J is TRBJ2-7; TRBD2 agrees at 7 bases. Germline CDR1 is MDHEN and CDR2 is SYDVKM. The CDR3 is 15 residues long. With V trimmed by 3 bases and J by 5 bases, 10 bases remained unmatched. The CDR3 loop reads CASSLGGRATNEQYF. The CDR3 DNA follows: TGTGCCAGCAGTTTGGGGGGGAGGGCCACGAACGAGCAGTACTTC.

The genes are TRBV12-5 and TRBJ2-7; TRBD1 or TRBD2 may be the D gene (5 bases each). The CDR3 runs to 12 residues. Looked up from germline, CDR1 is LGHNT and CDR2 is FRNRAP. With 1 base removed from V and 6 bases from J, the gap between germline ends came to 7 bases. DNA of the CDR3: TGTGCTAGTGGTTTGGCAGGGAGCGAGCAGTACTTC. Translation: CASGLAGSEQYF.

This sequence joins TRBV10-3 and TRBJ2-1, with D maybe TRBD2 (5 bases). Trimming pared 6 bases from V and 6 bases from J, leaving 12 bases between. Germline V gene sequence: CDR1 ENHRY, CDR2 SYGVKD. This CDR3 has 13 amino acids. CDR3 loop: CAISDHSANEQFF. Written as DNA, the CDR3 is TGTGCCATCAGCGATCATAGCGCCAATGAGCAGTTCTTC.

This clonotype has only one observation. The V gene is TRBV20-1, the J gene TRBJ2-7; 7 bases agree with TRBD1. J lost 3 bases, V lost 5 bases, and 4 bases had no gene match. Looked up from germline, CDR1 is DFQATT and CDR2 is SNEGSKA (reference sequence). The length of the CDR3 is 12 residues. Written as DNA, the CDR3 is TGCAGTGCTGCCCGGGACAGCTACGAGCAGTACTTC. Its protein is CSAARDSYEQYF.

This clonotype was detected many times. This chain uses TRBV7-8 with TRBJ2-7; 7 bases fit TRBD1. The CDR3 is 15 residues long. CDR1 SGHVS and CDR2 FQNEAQ come from the germline V gene. After removal of 1 base from V and 0 bases from J, the junction contained 3 bases not matched to a gene. CDR3: CASSLGQGRSYEQYF. The CDR3 DNA sequence: TGTGCCAGCAGCTTAGGACAGGGCCGCTCCTACGAGCAGTACTTC.

This clonotype has only a few counts. The CDR3 coding sequence is TGTGCCATAGGACAGGGGGAAGACACTGAAGCTTTCTTT. This sequence encodes CAIGQGEDTEAFF. The J gene is TRBJ1-1, the V gene TRBV10-3; 10 nucleotides align to TRBD1. The germline V gene encodes CDR1 ENHRY and CDR2 SYGVKD. J lost 3 bases, V lost 9 bases, and 4 bases had no gene match. The CDR3 spans 13 residues.

This clonotype was seen a few times. This rearrangement joins TRBV24-1 to TRBJ2-1, with TRBD2 matching 7 bases. Germline loops: CDR1 KGHDR, CDR2 SFDVKD. The CDR3 is made up of 16 amino acids. The trim removed 7 bases at V and 6 bases at J, leaving 14 bases unmatched. CDR3 region: CATRPSGRGSTNEQFF. The DNA for the CDR3 is TGTGCCACCAGGCCGTCGGGACGCGGGAGTACCAATGAGCAGTTCTTC.

This clonotype was seen repeatedly, ten times or more. The CDR3 loop is CASRTRGEQYF. CDR3 coding DNA: TGTGCCAGCAGAACCCGGGGCGAGCAGTACTTC. The chain combines TRBV28 with TRBJ2-7; possible D gene TRBD2, 5 bases. Trimming shortened V by 6 bases and J by 6 bases, and 9 bases separated the two germline ends. The V gene's germline CDR1 is MDHEN and CDR2 SYDVKM. The CDR3 is 11 residues long.

The chain is built from TRBV12-3 or TRBV12-4 and TRBJ2-1, with D perhaps assigned TRBD1 or TRBD2 (6 bases each). CDR3 length equals 12 residues. V was trimmed by 9 bases and J by 6 bases, leaving 12 bases between them. CDR3 sequence: CASRGATNEQFF. CDR3 in DNA: TGTGCCAGTAGGGGGGCCACCAATGAGCAGTTCTTC.

This clonotype has only a few counts. The chain uses TRBV7-2 and TRBJ1-5, with unresolved D. Germline CDR1 reads SGHTA; CDR2 reads FQGNSA. The germline V and J ends were trimmed by 5 bases and 5 bases, with 10 bases remaining between them. The CDR3 consists of 13 residues. CDR3 nucleotide sequence: TGTGCCAGCAGCAAAAAGTGGGATCAGCCCCAGCATTTT. It codes for CASSKKWDQPQHF.

The chain joins TRBV4-1 to TRBJ1-1; D not resolved. Germline loops: CDR1 MGHRA, CDR2 YSYEKL. The CDR3 is made up of 14 amino acids. The V end lost 7 bases, the J end lost 1 base, and 13 bases lay between the germline ends. The CDR3, as DNA: TGCGCCAGCACCAAGGAGGGCCAGAACACTGAAGCTTTCTTT. The encoded protein is CASTKEGQNTEAFF.

The rearrangement uses TRBV30 and TRBJ2-3; TRBD2 might be the D (7 bases). The CDR3 is made up of 15 amino acids. The germline gives CDR1 GTSNPN, CDR2 SVGIG (reference sequence). Trimming took 0 bases from V and 2 from J, leaving 12 bases between them. This chain's CDR3 is CAWSVQAGHTDTQYF. DNA for the CDR3: TGTGCCTGGAGTGTTCAAGCGGGACACACAGATACGCAGTATTTT.

This clonotype has at least ten counts. The chain combines TRBV7-2 with TRBJ2-5, with 9 bases matching TRBD2. The V gene's germline CDR1 is SGHTA and CDR2 FQGNSA. The CDR3 extends over 15 amino acids. Losses at the gene ends were 6 bases for V and 5 bases for J; bases not matched to a gene: 10. The CDR3 DNA follows: TGTGCCAGCAGTCCCGGGACTAGCTTTTCGGAGACCCAGTACTTC. It codes for CASSPGTSFSETQYF.

This rearrangement joins TRBV20-1 to TRBJ1-2; the match to TRBD1 covers 7 bases. CDR1 is DFQATT and CDR2 is SNEGSKA in the germline V gene (reference sequence). This CDR3 has 13 residues. V was clipped by 0 bases and J by 8 bases; unmatched bases: 6. Here the CDR3 DNA reads TGCAGTGCTAGAGATGGGGACAGTCTGGGCTACACCTTC. Translation: CSARDGDSLGYTF.

The V and J genes are TRBV29-1 and TRBJ2-4; D remains ambiguous. Germline V lookup: CDR1 SQVTM, CDR2 ANQGSEA. The V gene lost 0 bases and the J gene lost 0 bases, with 6 bases spanning the gap. This CDR3 has 14 residues. The CDR3 is CSVEDGEAKNIQYF. The CDR3 DNA sequence: TGCAGCGTTGAAGACGGCGAAGCCAAAAACATTCAGTACTTC. The full variable domain, its missing parts supplied by reference TRBV29-1 and TRBJ2-4, is SAVISQKPSRDICQRGTSLTIQCQVDSQVTMMFWYRQQPGQSLTLIATANQGSEATYESGFVIDKFPISRPNLTFSTLTVSNMSPEDSSIYLCSVEDGEAKNIQYFGAGTRLSVL.

A few counts support this clonotype. This chain links TRBV6-1 with TRBJ2-2, with 8 positions matching TRBD2. The CDR3 totals 15 residues. Germline V gene data show CDR1 as MNHNS and CDR2 as SASEGT. V lost 6 bases to trimming and J lost 5 bases; unmatched junction nucleotides: 8. The CDR3 region is CASRESQRETGELFF. The CDR3 DNA follows: TGTGCCAGCAGGGAGTCCCAGCGGGAGACCGGGGAGCTGTTTTTT.

V and J are TRBV2 and TRBJ2-7, with TRBD1 matching over 9 bases. The CDR3 loop spans 17 amino acids. With V trimmed by 4 bases and J by 3 bases, 13 bases remained unmatched. Germline values: CDR1 SNHLY, CDR2 FYNNEI. The CDR3 sequence: CASSGLPAGTGHYEQYF. The CDR3 bases are TGTGCCAGCAGTGGGCTCCCCGCCGGGACAGGGCACTACGAGCAGTACTTC.

The gene calls are TRBV2 and TRBJ2-3, with D hard to call. V was trimmed by 7 bases and J by 4 bases, leaving 3 bases between them. From germline, CDR1 is SNHLY and CDR2 FYNNEI. This CDR3 region has 10 residues. Here the CDR3 DNA reads TGTGCCAGCAAACCAGATACGCAGTATTTT. Translating gives CASKPDTQYF.

This clonotype was detected ten times or more. The chain couples TRBV2 to TRBJ2-3; TRBD2 is a possible D gene (7 bases). CDR3 length: 15 amino acids. V dropped 3 bases and J dropped 2 bases, with 12 bases sitting between them. The germline V gene has CDR1 SNHLY and CDR2 FYNNEI. The CDR3, as DNA: TGTGCCAGCAGTGAGGGGGGGGCTCCCACAGATACGCAGTATTTT. This codes for CASSEGGAPTDTQYF.

This clonotype was counted between two and nine times. The chain links TRBV7-9 to TRBJ1-6; 7 bases are a match to TRBD1. Germline loops: CDR1 SEHNR, CDR2 FQNEAQ (reference sequence). The CDR3 length is 12 residues. V dropped 2 bases and J dropped 14; count of bases not matched to a gene: 3. This CDR3 is CASSLRQGTLHF. CDR3 sequence (DNA): TGTGCCAGCAGCTTAAGACAGGGAACCCTCCACTTT.

This clonotype was detected ten times or more. The CDR3 protein is CASGRGTDTQYF. For the CDR3, the DNA is TGTGCCAGCGGAAGGGGCACAGATACGCAGTATTTT. The chain has TRBV2 and TRBJ2-3; D not certain. There are 12 residues in the CDR3. The germline V and J ends were trimmed by 8 bases and 1 base, with 7 bases remaining between them. Germline CDR1 and CDR2: SNHLY and FYNNEI. The variable domain in full, completed from reference TRBV2 and TRBJ2-3, reads EPEVTQTPSHQVTQMGQEVILRCVPISNHLYFYWYRQILGQKVEFLVSFYNNEISEKSEIFDDQFSVERPDGSNFTLKIRSTKLEDSAMYFCASGRGTDTQYFGPGTRLTVL.

This clonotype was detected many times. This chain links TRBV5-1 with TRBJ2-1; D gene uncertain. Per the germline V gene, CDR1 is SGHRS and CDR2 is YFSETQ. CDR3 length equals 15 residues. Trimming removed 0 bases from V and 0 bases from J, with 7 bases in between. Written as DNA, the CDR3 is TGCGCCAGCAGCTTGGGGGCAGACTCCTACAATGAGCAGTTCTTC. This encodes CASSLGADSYNEQFF.

This clonotype has only a few counts. V usage is TRBV7-2 and J usage is TRBJ2-7; D gene uncertain. The V gene's germline CDR1 is SGHTA and CDR2 FQGNSA. This CDR3 comprises 15 residues. Trimming took off 5 bases at V and 3 bases at J, with 17 bases between the two ends. The CDR3 bases are TGTGCCAGCAGCCGTCGCTCCCTTGGAAGCTACGAGCAGTACTTC. Translating gives CASSRRSLGSYEQYF. Looking up the rest from reference TRBV7-2 and TRBJ2-7 gives the full variable domain: GAGVSQSPSNKVTEKGKDVELRCDPISGHTALYWYRQSLGQGLEFLIYFQGNSAPDKSGLPSDRFSAERTGGSVSTLTIQRTQQEDSAVYLCASSRRSLGSYEQYFGPGTRLTVT.

This clonotype was observed a single time. Since a much larger clone is just one base distant, this may be a read error. The chain uses TRBV12-3 or TRBV12-4 and TRBJ2-1; TRBD2 matches at 7 bases. With V trimmed by 8 bases and J by 7 bases, 11 bases remained unmatched. The CDR3 is 14 amino acids. DNA of the CDR3: TGTGCCAGCGGGGTGGGGGGGGGGAGAAATGAGCAGTTCTTC. This codes for CASGVGGGRNEQFF.

This clonotype was recorded at least ten times. This chain connects TRBV5-1 to TRBJ1-1; D might be TRBD1 (6 bases). There are 16 residues in the CDR3. The V end lost 4 bases, the J end lost 0 bases, and 16 bases lay between the germline ends. Looked up from germline, CDR1 is SGHRS and CDR2 is YFSETQ. The CDR3 loop is CASSAPSGHMNTEAFF. CDR3 in DNA: TGCGCCAGCAGCGCACCATCGGGACACATGAACACTGAAGCTTTCTTT.